These 21 T cell receptor beta chains were all obtained from the same sample, sequenced in a study of T cells in Graves' hyperthyroidism and ophthalmopathy. RNA transcripts were the template for amplifying TCR beta CDR3 regions. RT-PCR in the first round (using the HTBI primer set) targeted the TCR CDR3. TCRdb recomputed calls from the multiplex PCR reads with MiXCR, one row per CDR3 protein. The sample holds hundreds of thousands of distinct CDR3 sequences, around a third seen once. The sequenced sample was blood. These receptors came from a woman aged 40 to 50 with Graves' hyperthyroidism.

The V call is TRBV7-6, the J call TRBJ2-5, with 7 bases matching TRBD1. The CDR3 is made up of 13 amino acids. Germline CDR1 reads SGHVS; CDR2 reads FNYEAQ. V lost 6 bases, J lost 5 bases, and 6 bases stayed unmatched. The CDR3 DNA reads as TGTGCCAGCAGGCGATGGGGACAGGAGACCCAGTACTTC. Amino acid sequence: CASRRWGQETQYF.

The V and J genes are TRBV4-1 and TRBJ2-5; 7 positions match TRBD1. The germline V gene encodes CDR1 MGHRA and CDR2 YSYEKL. The trim removed 4 bases at V and 5 bases at J, leaving 7 bases unmatched. This CDR3 comprises 14 residues. The CDR3: CASSPPTGVETQYF. The DNA of the CDR3 is TGCGCCAGCAGCCCACCCACAGGGGTCGAGACCCAGTACTTC.

There are a few counts of this clonotype. V gene TRBV2 combines with J gene TRBJ1-1; 8 nucleotides match TRBD1. The CDR3 runs to 13 residues. V was clipped by 7 bases and J by 7 bases; unmatched bases: 8. Germline V gene lookup returns CDR1 SNHLY and CDR2 FYNNEI. The CDR3, as DNA: TGTGCCAGCACAGTAGGGACAGGACTTGAAGCTTTCTTT. It specifies CASTVGTGLEAFF.

V and J are TRBV28 and TRBJ1-5; 8 bases line up with TRBD1. V was clipped by 7 bases and J by 3 bases; unmatched bases: 5. This CDR3 contains 14 residues. Germline-derived CDR1 and CDR2 are MDHEN and SYDVKM. CDR3 loop: CASNTGQANQPQHF. The CDR3 DNA reads as TGTGCCAGCAACACGGGACAGGCCAATCAGCCCCAGCATTTT. The entire variable domain, with the rest obtained from reference TRBV28 and TRBJ1-5, is as follows: DVKVTQSSRYLVKRTGEKVFLECVQDMDHENMFWYRQDPGLGLRLIYFSYDVKMKEKGDIPEGYSVSREKKERFSLILESASTNQTSMYLCASNTGQANQPQHFGDGTRLSIL.

This clonotype occurred a few times. The chain couples TRBV7-2 to TRBJ1-5; D possibly corresponds to TRBD1 (6 bases). Looked up from germline, CDR1 is SGHTA and CDR2 is FQGNSA. The CDR3 length is 16 residues. V lost 5 bases, J lost 2 bases, and 16 bases lay in between. This CDR3 is CASSNWGGFGNQPQHF. CDR3 DNA sequence: TGTGCCAGCAGCAACTGGGGGGGCTTTGGCAATCAGCCCCAGCATTTT.

V usage is TRBV10-3 and J usage is TRBJ2-2; 10 nucleotides align to TRBD2. Germline loops: CDR1 ENHRY, CDR2 SYGVKD. The junction had 9 bases not matched to a gene; V was cut back by 4 bases and J by 7 bases. The CDR3 runs 16 residues. CDR3 amino acids: CAISVELAGDNGELFF. Written as DNA, the CDR3 is TGTGCCATCAGTGTTGAGCTAGCGGGAGACAACGGGGAGCTGTTTTTT.

This clonotype was picked up many times. The chain joins TRBV20-1 to TRBJ1-3; D is unresolved. The CDR3 totals 14 residues. V dropped 3 bases and J dropped 0 bases, with 9 bases sitting between them. Germline V gene sequence: CDR1 DFQATT, CDR2 SNEGSKA (reference sequence). As DNA, the CDR3 is TGCAGTGCTAGCGTTCCAGACTCTGGAAACACCATATATTTT. It codes for CSASVPDSGNTIYF.

The rearrangement joins TRBV5-1 to TRBJ2-3; TRBD2 agrees at 9 bases. This CDR3 spans 16 amino acids. V was clipped by 4 bases and J by 0 bases; unmatched bases: 6. Germline V gene data show CDR1 as SGHRS and CDR2 as YFSETQ. The CDR3 sequence: CASSPRTSGSTDTQYF. The CDR3 DNA reads TGCGCCAGCAGCCCCAGAACTAGCGGGAGCACAGATACGCAGTATTTT.

With regard to this clonotype: At one of its ends the junction is not consistent with the germline gene, which may arise from a read error. The V gene is TRBV7-2, the J gene TRBJ2-5; no clear D. CDR3 length: 12 residues. CDR1 is SGHTA, CDR2 FQGNSA, per germline. The CDR3 DNA reads as TGTGCCAGCAGCTTAAACCAAGAGACCCAGTGCTTC. It translates to CASSLNQETQCF.

This sequence joins TRBV7-2 and TRBJ2-7, with TRBD2 identical over 9 bases. TRBJ2-1 explains the end of the DNA better; the J call may be wrong. The CDR3 is 15 residues long. Germline V gene lookup returns CDR1 SGHTA and CDR2 FQGNSA. CDR3 loop: CASSSGTSQLNEQFF. The CDR3 coding sequence is TGTGCCAGCAGCTCCGGGACTAGCCAGTTGAATGAGCAGTTCTTC.

As concerns this clonotype: Sequence at one end of the junction differs from germline and may be a read error. J is TRBJ1-1 and V is TRBV6-5, with D possibly TRBD1 on 6 matching bases. CDR3 size: 15 residues. Germline V CDR1 and CDR2: MNHEY, SVGAGI. Here the CDR3 DNA reads TGTGCCAGCAGTTATTACCCAGGGGAGAACAGTGAAGCTTTCTTT. Residues: CASSYYPGENSEAFF.

This clonotype was found many times. The CDR3 protein is CSARGGGYNQPQHF. The CDR3 DNA sequence: TGCAGTGCTAGAGGAGGGGGGTACAATCAGCCCCAGCATTTT. The rearrangement links TRBV20-1 to TRBJ1-5; possible D gene TRBD1, 6 bases. V was cut by 1 base and J by 3 bases, with 10 bases left in between. Germline loops: CDR1 DFQATT, CDR2 SNEGSKA (reference sequence). The CDR3 runs 14 residues.

This clonotype occurred a few times. The gene calls are TRBV20-1 and TRBJ1-4; D remains ambiguous. Trimming took off 4 bases at V and 10 bases at J, with 19 bases between the two ends. The CDR3 consists of 14 residues. Germline values: CDR1 DFQATT, CDR2 SNEGSKA (reference sequence). CDR3: CSAIHSLLSRKLFF. The CDR3 DNA reads as TGCAGTGCTATCCACTCCCTATTGAGTCGAAAACTGTTTTTT.

This clonotype was found once. The chain links TRBV2 to TRBJ1-2; 7 bases agree with TRBD1. The germline gives CDR1 SNHLY, CDR2 FYNNEI. The CDR3 contains 15 residues. V was pared by 5 bases and J by 7 bases, with 13 bases of the junction left unmatched. CDR3 loop: CASSPPERTGGGYTF. CDR3 DNA sequence: TGTGCCAGCAGTCCCCCGGAGAGGACAGGAGGTGGCTACACCTTC.

The rearrangement uses TRBV7-8 and TRBJ1-2; D is possibly TRBD1 (6 bases). This CDR3 spans 13 amino acids. Between the trimmed V and J ends, which lost 5 bases and 6 bases, there was a span of 13 bases. Germline V lookup: CDR1 SGHVS, CDR2 FQNEAQ. In DNA form, the CDR3 reads TGTGCCAGCAGCCCAAAAAAGGGGGATGGCTACACCTTC. It translates to CASSPKKGDGYTF.

On this clonotype itself: A clone one base away is much larger, so this may be a read error. CDR3: CATRQGAGYGYAF. The CDR3 coding sequence is TGTGCCACACGACAGGGAGCGGGCTATGGCTACGCCTTC. The chain links TRBV6-5 to TRBJ1-2; the match to TRBD1 covers 7 bases. The germline gives CDR1 MNHEY, CDR2 SVGAGI. CDR3 length: 13 amino acids.

The chain couples TRBV9 to TRBJ2-2; TRBD1 agrees at 9 bases. V gave up 0 bases and J gave up 4 bases; unmatched junction bases: 7. This CDR3 comprises 17 residues. Per germline, CDR1 SGDLS and CDR2 YYNGEE. The CDR3 DNA reads TGTGCCAGCAGCGTAGGATGGGGACAGGGAAGCACCGGGGAGCTGTTTTTT. Encoded protein: CASSVGWGQGSTGELFF.

In its sample, this clonotype was seen a few times. The gene calls are TRBV28 and TRBJ2-5; TRBD2 agrees at 7 bases. V shed 6 bases, J shed 1 base, and the junction held 8 bases outside the gene matches. CDR1 is MDHEN, CDR2 SYDVKM, per germline. This CDR3 spans 15 amino acids. The CDR3, as DNA: TGTGCCAGCAGCCGACTAGCAGCTATCCAAGAGACCCAGTACTTC. Encoded protein: CASSRLAAIQETQYF.

The table lists this clonotype with a few counts. The chain uses TRBV6-5 and TRBJ1-5; maybe TRBD1 (5 bases). Trimming removed 4 bases from V and 2 bases from J, with 12 bases in between. Germline V gives CDR1 MNHEY, CDR2 SVGAGI. The CDR3 runs to 15 residues. DNA for the CDR3: TGTGCCAGCAGTTGGCAGGGATGGGGCAATCAGCCCCAGCATTTT. This encodes CASSWQGWGNQPQHF.

The count of this clonotype is one. The chain is built from TRBV7-8 and TRBJ2-3; D call uncertain. CDR1 is SGHVS, CDR2 FQNEAQ, per germline. The V gene lost 6 bases and the J gene lost 1 base, with 8 bases spanning the gap. The length of the CDR3 is 13 residues. The CDR3 is CASRNTGTDTQYF. In nucleotides, the CDR3 is TGTGCCAGCAGGAATACGGGCACAGATACGCAGTATTTT.

The chain recombines TRBV10-2 with TRBJ1-5, with a weak D call TRBD1 (6 bases). V lost 4 bases and J 6 bases, leaving 13 bases between the germline ends. Germline V CDR1 and CDR2: WSHSY, SAAADI. This CDR3 region has 14 residues. The CDR3, as DNA: TGCGCCAGCAGTGGCGGGGGCGCGGCTCAGCCCCAGCATTTT. As protein: CASSGGGAAQPQHF.